The 5 T cell receptor beta chains below were found in one sample sequenced in a study of blood T cell repertoires in COVID-19. The data were produced by immunoSEQ multiplex PCR, yet TCRdb's version contains in-frame clones alone and is incomplete. Of about 90,000 clones listed, over 80% are singletons. Sequenced sample: peripheral blood. These TCRs come from a woman aged 60-70 years with active COVID-19.

The V and J genes are TRBV9 and TRBJ1-6; TRBD1 matches at 7 bases. The CDR3 spans 15 residues. CDR1 SGDLS and CDR2 YYNGEE come from the germline V gene. Losses at the gene ends were 4 bases for V and 8 bases for J; bases not matched to a gene: 9. The CDR3 sequence: CASSPRQGDHSPLHF. CDR3 nucleotide sequence: TGTGCCAGCAGCCCACGACAGGGAGATCATTCACCCCTCCACTTT. Complete variable domain (other parts from reference TRBV9 and TRBJ1-6): DSGVTQTPKHLITATGQRVTLRCSPRSGDLSVYWYQQSLDQGLQFLIQYYNGEERAKGNILERFSAQQFPDLHSELNLSSLELGDSALYFCASSPRQGDHSPLHFGNGTRLTVT.

V and J are TRBV24-1 and TRBJ1-1, with D hard to call. Per germline, CDR1 KGHDR and CDR2 SFDVKD. CDR3 length: 13 amino acids. The V end was cut by 4 bases, the J end by 5 bases, with 10 bases between. The CDR3 spells CATSDPLRTEAFF. The DNA of the CDR3 is TGTGCCACCAGTGACCCTCTCCGGACTGAAGCTTTCTTT.

The chain recombines TRBV2 with TRBJ1-5, with 8 bases identical to TRBD1. Trimming removed 3 bases from V and 4 bases from J; junction bases left unmatched: 5. Germline lookup yields CDR1 SNHLY and CDR2 FYNNEI. The CDR3 runs 15 residues. The CDR3 is CASSETGELNQPQHF. DNA for the CDR3: TGTGCCAGCAGTGAGACAGGGGAATTGAATCAGCCCCAGCATTTT.

The chain's CDR3 is CASSLLGQGSDTQYF. DNA for the CDR3: TGTGCCAGCAGCTTACTGGGTCAGGGGTCAGATACGCAGTATTTT. The V gene is TRBV7-2, the J gene TRBJ2-3; D possibly corresponds to TRBD1 (6 bases). Germline assignment: CDR1 SGHTA and CDR2 FQGNSA. This CDR3 region has 15 residues. The V end lost 2 bases, the J end lost 4 bases, and 13 bases lay between the germline ends.

DNA of the CDR3: TGTGCCAGCAGTTTAACGGGAGGGCTTAGCGACGAGCAGTACTTC. The encoded protein is CASSLTGGLSDEQYF. The chain links TRBV27 to TRBJ2-7, with 8 bases that match TRBD2. Trimming at V came to 2 bases and at J to 5 bases, leaving 8 bases not matched to a gene. Looked up from germline, CDR1 is MNHEY and CDR2 is SMNVEV (reference sequence). This CDR3 contains 15 residues.